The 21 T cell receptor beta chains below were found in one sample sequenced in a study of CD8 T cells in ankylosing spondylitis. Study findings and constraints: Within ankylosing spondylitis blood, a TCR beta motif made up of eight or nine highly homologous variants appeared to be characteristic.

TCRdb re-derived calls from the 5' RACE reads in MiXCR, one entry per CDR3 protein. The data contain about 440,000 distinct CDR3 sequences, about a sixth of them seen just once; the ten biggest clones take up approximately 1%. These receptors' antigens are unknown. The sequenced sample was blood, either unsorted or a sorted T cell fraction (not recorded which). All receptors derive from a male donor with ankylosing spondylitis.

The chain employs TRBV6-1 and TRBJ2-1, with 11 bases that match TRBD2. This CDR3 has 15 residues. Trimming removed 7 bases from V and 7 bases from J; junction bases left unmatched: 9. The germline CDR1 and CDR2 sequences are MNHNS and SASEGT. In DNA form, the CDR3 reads TGTGCCAGCAAGGGGGCTAGCGGGAGGCTTAATGAGCAGTTCTTC. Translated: CASKGASGRLNEQFF.

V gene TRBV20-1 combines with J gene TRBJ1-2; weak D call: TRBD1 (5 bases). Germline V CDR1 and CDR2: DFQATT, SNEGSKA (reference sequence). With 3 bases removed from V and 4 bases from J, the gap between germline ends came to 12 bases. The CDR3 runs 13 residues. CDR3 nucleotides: TGCAGTGCTAGTGGGGCAGGGCCCTATGGCTACACCTTC. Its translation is CSASGAGPYGYTF.

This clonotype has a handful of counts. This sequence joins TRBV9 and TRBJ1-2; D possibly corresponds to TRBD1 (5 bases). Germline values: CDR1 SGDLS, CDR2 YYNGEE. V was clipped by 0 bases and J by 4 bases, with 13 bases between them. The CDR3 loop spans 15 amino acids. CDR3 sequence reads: CASSVATGFGYGYTF. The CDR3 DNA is TGTGCCAGCAGCGTAGCAACAGGATTCGGCTATGGCTACACCTTC.

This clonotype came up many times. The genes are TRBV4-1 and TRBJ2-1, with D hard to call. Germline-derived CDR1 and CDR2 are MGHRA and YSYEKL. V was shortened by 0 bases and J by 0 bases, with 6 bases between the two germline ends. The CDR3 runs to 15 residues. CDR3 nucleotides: TGCGCCAGCAGCCAAGAGGGTAGCTCCTACAATGAGCAGTTCTTC. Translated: CASSQEGSSYNEQFF.

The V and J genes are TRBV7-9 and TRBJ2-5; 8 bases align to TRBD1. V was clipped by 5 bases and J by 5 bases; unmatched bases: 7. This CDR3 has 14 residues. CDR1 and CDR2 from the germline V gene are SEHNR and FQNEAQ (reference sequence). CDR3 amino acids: CASSARTGRETQYF. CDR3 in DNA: TGTGCCAGCAGCGCCCGGACAGGGAGGGAGACCCAGTACTTC.

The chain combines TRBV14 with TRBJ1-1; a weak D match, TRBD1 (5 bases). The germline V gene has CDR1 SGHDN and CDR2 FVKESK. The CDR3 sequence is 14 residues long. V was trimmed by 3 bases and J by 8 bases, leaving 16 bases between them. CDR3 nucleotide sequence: TGTGCCAGCAGCCACGTACCCCGAGACAGCGAAGCTTTCTTT. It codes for CASSHVPRDSEAFF.

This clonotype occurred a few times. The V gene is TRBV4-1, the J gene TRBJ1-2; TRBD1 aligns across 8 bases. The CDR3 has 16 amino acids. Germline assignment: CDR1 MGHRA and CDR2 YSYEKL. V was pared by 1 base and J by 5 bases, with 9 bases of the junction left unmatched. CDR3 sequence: CASSQAGTGRGYGYTF. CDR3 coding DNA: TGCGCCAGCAGCCAAGCTGGGACAGGTCGAGGGTATGGCTACACCTTC.

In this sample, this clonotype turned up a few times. In DNA form, the CDR3 reads TGCAGTGCCCTCCATGAGACAACGGCACCCCTCCACTTT. Its translation: CSALHETTAPLHF. This rearrangement joins TRBV20-1 to TRBJ1-6, with D unresolved. Germline values: CDR1 DFQATT, CDR2 SNEGSKA (reference sequence). The V end lost 6 bases, the J end lost 11 bases, and 17 bases lay between the germline ends. The length of the CDR3 is 13 residues.

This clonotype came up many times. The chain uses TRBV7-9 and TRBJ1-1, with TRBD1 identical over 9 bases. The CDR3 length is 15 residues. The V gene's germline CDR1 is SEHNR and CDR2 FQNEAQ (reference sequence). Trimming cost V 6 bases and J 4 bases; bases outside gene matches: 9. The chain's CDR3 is CASRADRGWGTEAFF. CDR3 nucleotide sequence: TGTGCCAGCAGAGCGGACAGGGGTTGGGGCACTGAAGCTTTCTTT.

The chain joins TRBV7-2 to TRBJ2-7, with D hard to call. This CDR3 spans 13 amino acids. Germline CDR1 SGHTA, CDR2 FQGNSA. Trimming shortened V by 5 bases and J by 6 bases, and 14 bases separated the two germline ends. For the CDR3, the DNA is TGTGCCAGCAGCCAAATGCTGTTGGGCGAGCAGTACTTC. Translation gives CASSQMLLGEQYF.

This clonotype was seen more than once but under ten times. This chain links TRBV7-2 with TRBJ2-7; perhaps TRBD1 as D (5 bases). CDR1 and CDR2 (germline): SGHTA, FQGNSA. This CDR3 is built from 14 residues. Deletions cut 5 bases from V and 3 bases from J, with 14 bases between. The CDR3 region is CASSNTDKGYEQYF. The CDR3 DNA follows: TGTGCCAGCAGCAATACGGACAAAGGCTACGAGCAGTACTTC.

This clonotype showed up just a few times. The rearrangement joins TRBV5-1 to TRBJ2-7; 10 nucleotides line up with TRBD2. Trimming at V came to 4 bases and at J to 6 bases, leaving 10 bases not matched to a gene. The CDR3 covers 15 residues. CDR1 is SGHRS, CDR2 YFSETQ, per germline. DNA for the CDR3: TGCGCCAGCAGCCGAGGCGGGACTAGCGTAGTCGAGCAGTACTTC. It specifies CASSRGGTSVVEQYF.

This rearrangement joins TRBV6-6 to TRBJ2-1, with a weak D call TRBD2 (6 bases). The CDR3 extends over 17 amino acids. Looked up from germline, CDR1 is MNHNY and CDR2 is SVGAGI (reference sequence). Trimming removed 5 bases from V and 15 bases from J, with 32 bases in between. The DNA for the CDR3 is TGTGCCAGCAGTCCCCAGGGTGGCGGGGTCGGTCCCCCGAGAGGGTTCTTC. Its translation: CASSPQGGGVGPPRGFF.

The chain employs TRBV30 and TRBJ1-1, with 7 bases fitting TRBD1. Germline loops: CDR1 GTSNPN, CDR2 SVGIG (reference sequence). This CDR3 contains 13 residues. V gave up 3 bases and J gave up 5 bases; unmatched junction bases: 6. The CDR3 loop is CAWSDTGETEAFF. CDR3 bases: TGTGCCTGGAGCGACACAGGGGAAACTGAAGCTTTCTTT.

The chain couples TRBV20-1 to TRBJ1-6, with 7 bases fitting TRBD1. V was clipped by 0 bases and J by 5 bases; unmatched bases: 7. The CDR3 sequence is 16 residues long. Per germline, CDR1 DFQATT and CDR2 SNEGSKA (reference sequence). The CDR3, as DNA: TGCAGTGCTAGAGATCAACAGGGGCCGAATAATTCACCCCTCCACTTT. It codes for CSARDQQGPNNSPLHF.

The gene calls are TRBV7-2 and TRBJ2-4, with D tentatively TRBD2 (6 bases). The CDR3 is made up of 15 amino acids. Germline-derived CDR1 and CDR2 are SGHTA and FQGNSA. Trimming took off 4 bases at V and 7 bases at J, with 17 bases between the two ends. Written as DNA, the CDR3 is TGTGCCAGCAGCTACCCAGGGACTCCCGGGAACATTCAGTACTTC. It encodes CASSYPGTPGNIQYF.

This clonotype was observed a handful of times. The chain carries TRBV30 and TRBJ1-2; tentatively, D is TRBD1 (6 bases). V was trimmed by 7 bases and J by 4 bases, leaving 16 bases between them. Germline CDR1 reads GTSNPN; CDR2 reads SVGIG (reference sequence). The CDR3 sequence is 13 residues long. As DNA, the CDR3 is TGTGCCTTAACAGGACAGCTTTTCTATGGCTACACCTTC. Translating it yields CALTGQLFYGYTF.

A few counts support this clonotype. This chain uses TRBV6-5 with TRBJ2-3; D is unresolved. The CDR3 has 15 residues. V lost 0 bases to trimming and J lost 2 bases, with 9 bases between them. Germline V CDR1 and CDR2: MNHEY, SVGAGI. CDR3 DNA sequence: TGTGCCAGCAGTTACTCGGCAGGCGACACAGATACGCAGTATTTT. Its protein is CASSYSAGDTDTQYF.

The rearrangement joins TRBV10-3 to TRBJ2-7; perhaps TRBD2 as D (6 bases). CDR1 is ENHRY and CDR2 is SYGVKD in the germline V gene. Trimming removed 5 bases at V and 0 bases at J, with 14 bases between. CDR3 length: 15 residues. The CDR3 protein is CAISLGGGTSYEQYF. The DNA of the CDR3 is TGTGCCATCAGTCTGGGAGGTGGAACCTCCTACGAGCAGTACTTC.

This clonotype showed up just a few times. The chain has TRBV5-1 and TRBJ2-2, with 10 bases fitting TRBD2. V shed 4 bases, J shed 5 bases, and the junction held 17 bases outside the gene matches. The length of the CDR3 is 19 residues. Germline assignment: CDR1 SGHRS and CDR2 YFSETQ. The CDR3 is CASSRQGLAKPPGTGELFF. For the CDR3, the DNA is TGCGCCAGCAGCCGCCAGGGACTAGCGAAGCCCCCTGGGACCGGGGAGCTGTTTTTT.

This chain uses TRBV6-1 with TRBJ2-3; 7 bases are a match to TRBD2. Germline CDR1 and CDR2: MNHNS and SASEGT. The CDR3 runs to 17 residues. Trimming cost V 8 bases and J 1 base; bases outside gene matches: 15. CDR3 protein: CASRGDGAGFGTDTQYF. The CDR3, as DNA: TGTGCCAGCCGGGGCGACGGAGCGGGGTTTGGCACAGATACGCAGTATTTT.